This is a list of T cell receptor beta chains from one sample in a study of radiotherapy plus CTLA-4 blockade in lung cancer. TCRdb's table, derived via immunoSEQ multiplex PCR, lists solely in-frame clones and lacks some. The sample lists roughly 44,000 clones, roughly 76% occurring once. The sample here was peripheral blood, taken from a patient treated with radiotherapy plus ipilimumab. Receptor source: a human donor with non-small cell lung cancer who had stable disease on radiotherapy plus ipilimumab. Each CDR3 is given with its conserved first and last residue. The D gene is left open where the match is weak. Some rows have no size entry. The others give once, few or many, or a class for an expanded clone.

>once|TRBJ1-3|NA|TRBV19
TGTGCCAGTAGTTTCGCAGGTCGAGAGGCCACCATATATTTT
CASSFAGREATIYF
>few|TRBJ2-3|TRBD1|TRBV4-3
TGCGCCAGCAGCCTGACAGGGCCAGCACCAGATACGCAGTATTTT
CASSLTGPAPDTQYF
>NA|TRBJ1-5|TRBD1|TRBV19
TGTGCCAGTAGCAACAGGGGGCAAGGCCAGCCCCAGCATTTT
CASSNRGQGQPQHF
>NA|TRBJ1-6|NA|TRBV5-1
TGCGCCAGCAGCTTGGGGGGAAGGGATTCACCCCTCCACTTT
CASSLGGRDSPLHF
>NA|TRBJ1-1|NA|TRBV7-6
TGTGCCAGCAGCTTAGGGGGGGGAGAAGCTTTCTTT
CASSLGGGEAFF
>NA|TRBJ1-2|NA|TRBV5-6
TGTGCCAGCAGCTTAACAGAAAACTATGGCTACACCTTC
CASSLTENYGYTF
>once|TRBJ1-6|NA|TRBV27
TGTGCCAGTAGGGGGGGGATTCCCTATAATTCACCCCTCCACTTT
CASRGGIPYNSPLHF
>NA|TRBJ1-3|NA|TRBV7-2
TGTGCCAGCAGCTTAGGGGGCTGGAAAACAGGGTCTGGAAACACCATATATTTT
CASSLGGWKTGSGNTIYF
>NA|TRBJ2-7|NA|TRBV18
TGTGCCAGCTCACCAATCAGGACACGCTACGAGCAGTACTTC
CASSPIRTRYEQYF
>few|TRBJ2-3|NA|TRBV5-1
TGCGCCAGCAGCTTGAATAGTGGGTCGGATACGCAGTATTTT
CASSLNSGSDTQYF
>few|TRBJ1-1|NA|TRBV10-3
TGTGCCATCAGTGGGGCCGGGACGGTGAACACTGAAGCTTTCTTT
CAISGAGTVNTEAFF
>NA|TRBJ2-3|NA|TRBV7-9
TGTGCCAGCAGTAGTGACAGAACTAGCACAGATACGCAGTATTTT
CASSSDRTSTDTQYF
>NA|TRBJ2-3|TRBD2|TRBV4-1
TGCGCCAGCAGCGGATACACTAGCGGGGGGGCCGGCTCGGGCCCAGATACGCAGTATTTT
CASSGYTSGGAGSGPDTQYF
>NA|TRBJ2-7|TRBD2|TRBV7-2
TGTGCCAGCAGCCTCAGCGGGGGGTGGGCGGAGCAGTACTTC
CASSLSGGWAEQYF
>NA|TRBJ2-1|NA|TRBV19
TGTGCCAGTAGTATAGATCAAGCATATGAGCAGTTCTTC
CASSIDQAYEQFF
>NA|TRBJ2-3|NA|TRBV14
TGTGCCAGCAGCCAATTTCTTACAGATACGCAGTATTTT
CASSQFLTDTQYF
>NA|TRBJ2-3|NA|TRBV11-2
TGTGCCAGCAGCTTAGATGGTCTCACAGATACGCAGTATTTT
CASSLDGLTDTQYF
>NA|TRBJ1-2|NA|TRBV9
TGTGCCAGCAGAAACCACCCTACACAGTATGGCTACACCTTC
CASRNHPTQYGYTF
>NA|TRBJ1-4|NA|TRBV19
TGTGCCAGTAGTATAGACAGGGGCAATGAAAAACTGTTTTTT
CASSIDRGNEKLFF
>NA|TRBJ1-2|TRBD1|TRBV7-6
TGTGCCAGCAGTCTAGAGACAGGGAAGAGTGGCTACACCTTC
CASSLETGKSGYTF
>few|TRBJ1-2|NA|TRBV6-1
TGTGCCAGCAGCGACGAGATTAACTATGGCTACACCTTC
CASSDEINYGYTF
>NA|TRBJ1-6|TRBD1|TRBV10-3
TGTGCCATCAGTGGTCGGGACAGGGCGGATTCACCCCTCCACTTT
CAISGRDRADSPLHF
>NA|TRBJ2-3|TRBD2|TRBV5-1
TGCGCCAGCAGCATCACTAGCGGGGGGGCCTTCCACACGCAGTATTTT
CASSITSGGAFHTQYF
>NA|TRBJ2-7|TRBD2|TRBV30
TGTGCCTGGAGTGTACTTCAACTAGCGGGGGCCGCTAACCTCTACGAGCAGTACTTC
CAWSVLQLAGAANLYEQYF
>NA|TRBJ2-5|TRBD2|TRBV19
TGTGCCAGTAATCGGGGGGGCCGCCAAGAGACCCAGTACTTC
CASNRGGRQETQYF
>NA|TRBJ1-5|TRBD1|TRBV7-6
TGTGCCAGCAGCCCATCCACTTCCGGGACAGCGATCAATCAGCCCCAGCATTTT
CASSPSTSGTAINQPQHF
>NA|TRBJ1-6|NA|TRBV11-2
TGTGCCAGCAGCTTAGGCGGATTTAGCTCCTATAATTCACCCCTCCACTTT
CASSLGGFSSYNSPLHF
>few|TRBJ1-2|TRBD1|TRBV5-4
TGTGCCAGCAGCTTGTATATTCAGGGACAGGGCTACACCTTC
CASSLYIQGQGYTF
>NA|TRBJ2-1|TRBD2|TRBV7-6
TGTGCCAGCAGCTTCCTTCAGCGGGGGGGTATTTACAATGAGCAGTTCTTC
CASSFLQRGGIYNEQFF
>few|TRBJ1-4|NA|TRBV28
TGTGCCAGCAGTCCTTTACCAACCATCGCAACTAATGAAAAACTGTTTTTT
CASSPLPTIATNEKLFF
>NA|TRBJ1-6|NA|TRBV30
TGTGCCTGGAGTCAGGGTGGGGATTCACCCCTCCACTTT
CAWSQGGDSPLHF
>NA|TRBJ1-2|TRBD1|TRBV27
TGTGCCAGCAGGAATACCTTGACAGGACAGGGTCTCATGAAGGGCTACACCTTC
CASRNTLTGQGLMKGYTF
>NA|TRBJ2-1|TRBD2|TRBV5-1
TGCGCCAGCAGCTTAGGACTAGCGGGGGCACTCGGGCAGTTCTTC
CASSLGLAGALGQFF
>NA|TRBJ1-4|NA|TRBV10-1
TGCGCCAGCAGCCGGGACGGCCCGGGTGGAAAACTGTTTTTT
CASSRDGPGGKLFF
>NA|TRBJ1-1|TRBD1|TRBV5-4
TGTGCCAGCAGCTTGCGACAGGGGGCTCCGAACACTGAAGCTTTCTTT
CASSLRQGAPNTEAFF
>once|TRBJ1-1|NA|TRBV5-5
TGTGCCAGCAGCTTGGTGGCAGGGTCGAACACTGAAGCTTTCTTT
CASSLVAGSNTEAFF